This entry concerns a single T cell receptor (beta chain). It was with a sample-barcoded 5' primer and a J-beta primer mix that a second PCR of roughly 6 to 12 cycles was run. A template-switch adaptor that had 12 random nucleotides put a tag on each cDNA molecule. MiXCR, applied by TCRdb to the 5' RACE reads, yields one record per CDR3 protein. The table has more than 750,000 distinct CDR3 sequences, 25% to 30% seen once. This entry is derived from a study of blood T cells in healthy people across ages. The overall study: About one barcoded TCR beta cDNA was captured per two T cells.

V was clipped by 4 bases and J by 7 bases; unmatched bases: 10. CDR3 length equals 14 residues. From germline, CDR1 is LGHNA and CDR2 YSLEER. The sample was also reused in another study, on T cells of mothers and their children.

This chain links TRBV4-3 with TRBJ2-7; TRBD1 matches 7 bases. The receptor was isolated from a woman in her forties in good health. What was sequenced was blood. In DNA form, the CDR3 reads TGCGCCAGCAGCCTCTCAACAGGGGTTAGGGAGCAGTACTTC. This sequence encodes CASSLSTGVREQYF.